These 8 T cell receptor beta chains were sequenced from one sample in a study of human T cells and chemical hapten exposure. TCRdb passed the 5' RACE reads through MiXCR, listing each CDR3 protein once. The table records 80,000 or so distinct CDR3 sequences, roughly 15% of them present only once. Total RNA came from unfractionated whole blood. The source is a female donor in good health.

This clonotype came up a few times. The chain combines TRBV14 with TRBJ2-1; no clear D gene. V lost 2 bases and J lost 2, with 10 bases in between. Germline assignment: CDR1 SGHDN and CDR2 FVKESK. This CDR3 has 15 residues. CDR3 region: CASSQKSGPYNEQFF. CDR3 bases: TGTGCCAGCAGCCAAAAGTCAGGACCCTACAATGAGCAGTTCTTC.

The rearrangement links TRBV24-1 to TRBJ1-2; 7 nucleotides agree with TRBD1. CDR1 KGHDR and CDR2 SFDVKD come from the germline V gene. V shed 6 bases, J shed 1 base, and the junction held 1 base outside the gene matches. The CDR3 consists of 13 residues. The CDR3 DNA reads as TGTGCCACCAGTCGGGACAGTAACTATGGCTACACCTTC. This encodes CATSRDSNYGYTF.

V and J are TRBV10-3 and TRBJ1-1, with D tentatively TRBD1 (5 bases). This CDR3 is built from 14 residues. Trimming took off 3 bases at V and 2 bases at J, with 10 bases between the two ends. Germline V gives CDR1 ENHRY, CDR2 SYGVKD. CDR3 sequence reads: CAISDAGVNTEAFF. CDR3 sequence (DNA): TGTGCCATCAGTGACGCGGGGGTCAACACTGAAGCTTTCTTT.

This rearrangement joins TRBV28 to TRBJ1-4; D ambiguous. CDR1 is MDHEN, CDR2 SYDVKM, per germline. CDR3 length: 16 amino acids. V was trimmed by 0 bases and J by 0 bases, leaving 8 bases between them. In DNA form, the CDR3 reads TGTGCCAGCAGTTTATGGACGGATGCAACTAATGAAAAACTGTTTTTT. Translation gives CASSLWTDATNEKLFF.

The rearrangement links TRBV7-2 to TRBJ2-1, with 9 bases fitting TRBD2. V lost 0 bases, J lost 13 bases, and 7 bases stayed unmatched. The germline CDR1 and CDR2 sequences are SGHTA and FQGNSA. This CDR3 region has 14 residues. This CDR3 reads CASSLATTSGGQFF. DNA for the CDR3: TGTGCCAGCAGCTTAGCAACGACTAGCGGAGGACAGTTCTTC.

This clonotype was seen a few times. The rearrangement joins TRBV4-3 to TRBJ1-5; D gene uncertain. This CDR3 has 13 residues. The ends were cut back, 0 bases at V and 9 bases at J, with 9 bases in the middle. The germline V gene encodes CDR1 LGHNA and CDR2 YSLEER. For the CDR3, the DNA is TGCGCCAGCAGCCAAGATAGAGGCCGGCCCCAGCATTTT. Protein: CASSQDRGRPQHF.

This chain uses TRBV28 with TRBJ2-3; 10 bases fit TRBD2. The CDR3 runs 15 residues. CDR1 and CDR2 (germline): MDHEN, SYDVKM. Trimming at V came to 6 bases and at J to 0 bases, leaving 3 bases not matched to a gene. Written as DNA, the CDR3 is TGTGCCAGCAGACTAGCGGGATATAGCACAGATACGCAGTATTTT. This gives the protein CASRLAGYSTDTQYF.

This clonotype turned up a few times. The chain joins TRBV6-2 or TRBV6-3 to TRBJ1-1; a possible D gene is TRBD1 (6 bases). Germline V lookup: CDR1 MNHEY, CDR2 SVGEGT. This CDR3 contains 13 residues. V shed 4 bases and J shed 4 bases, with 10 bases lying between them. CDR3 protein: CASSSPGATEAFF. CDR3 bases: TGTGCCAGCAGTTCCCCGGGGGCCACTGAAGCTTTCTTT.